This paragraph reports one T cell receptor (beta chain). Its antigen is not identified. Clones were sequenced by immunoSEQ multiplex PCR, and TCRdb holds only the in-frame ones, with some missing. Its table records 6,000 to 8,000 clones. Per the germline V gene, CDR1 is SGHRS and CDR2 is YFSETQ. This CDR3 region has 14 residues. No DNA is given. The source of the sample is a study of synovial regulatory T cells in juvenile arthritis. Notes on the study in general: Compared with other blood Treg cells, inflammation-associated Treg cells had reduced TCR diversity.

The clonotype was recovered from a donor aged 2-29 years with juvenile idiopathic arthritis. Sequenced: Treg cells from blood. The subset was: remaining (HLA-DR-negative) circulating blood Treg cells. This rearrangement joins TRBV5-1 to TRBJ1-1; the D gene TCRdb calls, TRBD1, cannot be checked with no DNA. CDR3 loop: CASSNRQGGTEAFF.